Below, one T cell receptor beta chain is given with its context. Antigen unknown. Data came from immunoSEQ multiplex PCR; TCRdb stores just in-frame clones and leaves some out. The sample lists roughly 1.4 million clones, less than 99% occurring once. The entry originates in a study of shared clonotypes between healthy human individuals. The CDR3 runs 15 residues. Looked up from germline, CDR1 is LNHDA and CDR2 is SQIVND (reference sequence). Trimming pared 4 bases from V and 2 bases from J, leaving 11 bases between. General study points: What naive subsets generally showed was a larger estimated richness than memory subsets showed.

V usage is TRBV19 and J usage is TRBJ1-4, with a tentative D call TRBD1 (6 bases). The sequence derives from a man aged 30 to 39 in good health. The sample comprised naive CD4+ T cells sorted from blood. Subset here: CD45RA+ positively selected. The CDR3: CASSTTGSTNEKLFF. The CDR3 nucleotides read TGTGCCAGTAGTACAACAGGGTCCACTAATGAAAAACTGTTTTTT.